A single T cell receptor (beta chain) is shown here with its context. Its antigen remains unidentified. Unique molecular identifiers had been added to the TCR beta cDNA libraries. Input of roughly 1 to 11 million T cells yielded 450,000 to 550,000 cDNA molecules. TCRdb redid the calling of the PCR reads with MiXCR, one entry per CDR3 protein. This table holds about 770,000 distinct CDR3 sequences, 46% found once. V trimming: 3 bases; J trimming: 7 bases; junction bases outside the gene matches: 9. CDR1 SGHTA and CDR2 FQGTGA come from the germline V gene. This CDR3 contains 16 residues. These data are taken from a study of post-analysis software for immune sequencing data. The study's findings and limits: Normalized Chao1 diversity in multiple sclerosis patients fell significantly below that of controls. TRBV5-6, TRBV5-1 and TRBV20-1 belonged to a set of roughly 5 TRBV segments that were more frequent in patients than controls. Batch-matched samples strongly co-clustered by F measure.

Sequencing was carried out using blood. The TCR sequence derives from a girl between 5 and 17 years old with multiple sclerosis. This chain links TRBV7-3 with TRBJ2-1, with 10 bases matching TRBD2. The CDR3 DNA follows: TGTGCCAGCAGCTTTACTAGCGGGACGGGGTTTAATGAGCAGTTCTTC. Its translation: CASSFTSGTGFNEQFF.